The 25 T cell receptor beta chains below were found in one sample sequenced in a study of blood T cell repertoires in COVID-19. Sequencing used immunoSEQ multiplex PCR; TCRdb keeps in-frame clones, though not all of them. The sample records hundreds of thousands of clones, 83% being singletons. The sequencing sample was made of peripheral blood. The source is a woman in her 50s with acute or convalescent COVID-19.

The chain joins TRBV4-2 to TRBJ2-7, with TRBD1 matching 9 bases. The V gene end was trimmed by 1 base and the J gene end by 2 bases; junction bases not matched to a gene: 6. The germline V gene has CDR1 LGHNA and CDR2 YNFKEQ. The CDR3 is 16 amino acids. CDR3 sequence reads: CASSQAQGDRAYEQYF. The CDR3 region has the DNA TGTGCCAGCAGCCAAGCCCAGGGGGACAGGGCCTACGAGCAGTACTTC.

About this clone itself: One end of the junction is discordant with germline, which a read error may explain. The chain employs TRBV18 and TRBJ2-5; TRBD1 agrees at 9 bases. This CDR3 contains 16 residues. The germline V gene has CDR1 KGHSH and CDR2 LQKENI. CDR3 nucleotide sequence: TGTGCCAGCTCACCACGACCATGGGACAGGGATGAGACCCGGTACTTC. Its translation is CASSPRPWDRDETRYF.

V is TRBV12-3 or TRBV12-4 and J is TRBJ2-1; 11 bases map to TRBD2. This CDR3 comprises 13 residues. Trimming removed 6 bases from V and 10 bases from J; junction bases left unmatched: 5. This CDR3 reads CASRYGTSGEQFF. The CDR3, as DNA: TGTGCCAGCAGATACGGGACTAGCGGAGAGCAGTTCTTC.

This clone was recorded once. V usage is TRBV24-1 and J usage is TRBJ2-3; 10 positions match TRBD2. CDR1 is KGHDR and CDR2 is SFDVKD in the germline V gene. The junction had 11 bases not matched to a gene; V was cut back by 0 bases and J by 0 bases. The CDR3 is 20 residues long. The CDR3 coding sequence is TGTGCCACCAGTGATTTGGGCGCTCGGACTAGCGGCTCTAGCACAGATACGCAGTATTTT. Amino acid sequence: CATSDLGARTSGSSTDTQYF.

This rearrangement joins TRBV24-1 to TRBJ2-1; D possibly corresponds to TRBD2 (6 bases). CDR3 length: 16 amino acids. Germline CDR1 reads KGHDR; CDR2 reads SFDVKD. Trimming took off 3 bases at V and 6 bases at J, with 17 bases between the two ends. The DNA for the CDR3 is TGTGCCACCAGTGATCCGACTAGAGGGGACGCCAATGAGCAGTTCTTC. Translation: CATSDPTRGDANEQFF.

This clone appeared a single time. J is TRBJ2-4 and V is TRBV30; D unclear. Deletions cut 0 bases from V and 0 bases from J, with 18 bases between. CDR3 length equals 18 residues. Germline-derived CDR1 and CDR2 are GTSNPN and SVGIG (reference sequence). The CDR3 is CAWSVTLLPLLAKNIQYF. CDR3 bases: TGTGCCTGGAGTGTAACCCTCCTCCCCTTACTAGCCAAAAACATTCAGTACTTC.

The rearrangement uses TRBV6-5 and TRBJ2-2; the D gene is possibly TRBD2 (6 bases). Germline assignment: CDR1 MNHEY and CDR2 SVGAGI. The CDR3 is 16 amino acids. Trimming took 4 bases from V and 5 from J, leaving 17 bases between them. For the CDR3, the DNA is TGTGCCAGCAGTTGGGGGGATCTTACGGGGACCGGGGAGCTGTTTTTT. Translated, it gives CASSWGDLTGTGELFF.

This chain links TRBV7-2 with TRBJ2-2; 9 positions agree with TRBD1. Per germline, CDR1 SGHTA and CDR2 FQGNSA. V gave up 3 bases and J gave up 3 bases; unmatched junction bases: 11. This CDR3 is built from 18 residues. The CDR3 protein is CASSFQALGQGYTGELFF. The CDR3 region has the DNA TGTGCCAGCAGCTTCCAGGCCCTGGGACAGGGATACACCGGGGAGCTGTTTTTT.

The CDR3 nucleotides are TGTGCCATCAGTGGGACAGGGACCAACATTCAGTACTTC. It encodes CAISGTGTNIQYF. The gene calls are TRBV10-3 and TRBJ2-4, with 8 bases aligning to TRBD1. The length of the CDR3 is 13 residues. V lost 4 bases, J lost 7 bases, and 3 bases stayed unmatched. Germline V gives CDR1 ENHRY, CDR2 SYGVKD.

The V and J genes are TRBV25-1 and TRBJ2-7; D possibly corresponds to TRBD1 (5 bases). V lost 2 bases to trimming and J lost 2 bases, with 16 bases between them. This CDR3 is 16 amino acids long. Germline V CDR1 and CDR2: MGHDK, SYGVNS. DNA for the CDR3: TGTGCCAGCAGTGAAAAGGGGCCCAGAAGCCCCTACGAGCAGTACTTC. Its translation: CASSEKGPRSPYEQYF.

This clone came up a few times. V and J are TRBV7-9 and TRBJ2-5; TRBD1 agrees at 8 bases. V was clipped by 5 bases and J by 1 base; unmatched bases: 3. This CDR3 has 14 residues. CDR1 SEHNR and CDR2 FQNEAQ come from the germline V gene (reference sequence). The CDR3 DNA reads TGTGCCAGCAGCCAGGACAGGGTCCAAGAGACCCAGTACTTC. This codes for CASSQDRVQETQYF. Full variable domain (outside the CDR3, taken from reference TRBV7-9 and TRBJ2-5): DTGVSQNPRHKITKRGQNVTFRCDPISEHNRLYWYRQTLGQGPEFLTYFQNEAQLEKSRLLSDRFSAERPKGSFSTLEIQRTEQGDSAMYLCASSQDRVQETQYFGPGTRLLVL.

V is TRBV13 and J is TRBJ2-7; no firm D call. Germline assignment: CDR1 PRHDT and CDR2 FYEKMQ (reference sequence). This CDR3 has 12 amino acids. Trimming pared 7 bases from V and 0 bases from J, leaving 7 bases between. The DNA for the CDR3 is TGTGCCAGCACGATTAGCTCCTACGAGCAGTACTTC. This sequence encodes CASTISSYEQYF.

The V and J genes are TRBV30 and TRBJ1-6; D is perhaps TRBD1 (5 bases). Trimming removed 1 base from V and 5 bases from J, with 12 bases in between. The CDR3 runs 15 residues. The germline V gene encodes CDR1 GTSNPN and CDR2 SVGIG (reference sequence). The CDR3 nucleotides read TGTGCCTGGAGTGGGCCGACAGCCAATAATTCACCCCTCCACTTT. Protein sequence: CAWSGPTANNSPLHF. Based on the CDR3 plus reference TRBV30 and TRBJ1-6, the full variable domain is SQTIHQWPATLVQPVGSPLSLECTVEGTSNPNLYWYRQAAGRGLQLLFYSVGIGQISSEVPQNLSASRPQDRQFILSSKKLLLSDSGFYLCAWSGPTANNSPLHFGNGTRLTVT.

The rearrangement joins TRBV12-3 or TRBV12-4 to TRBJ1-1, with unresolved D. This CDR3 has 13 residues. Trimming left V 1 base short and J 4 bases short, with 7 bases between. CDR3 nucleotides: TGTGCCAGCAGTTTAGATGGCTCCACTGAAGCTTTCTTT. Protein sequence: CASSLDGSTEAFF.

The chain has TRBV6-5 and TRBJ2-6; D is unresolved. The CDR3 is made up of 16 amino acids. Germline CDR1 reads MNHEY; CDR2 reads SVGAGI. V was trimmed by 0 bases and J by 2 bases, leaving 8 bases between them. Written as DNA, the CDR3 is TGTGCCAGCAGTTACTCGATAAGCGCTGGGGCCAACGTCCTGACTTTC. It specifies CASSYSISAGANVLTF.

The chain carries TRBV5-4 and TRBJ2-7; the D gene is possibly TRBD2 (6 bases). Per germline, CDR1 SGHNT and CDR2 YYREEE (reference sequence). The CDR3 spans 14 residues. V shed 5 bases and J shed 6 bases, with 18 bases lying between them. CDR3 nucleotides: TGTGCCAGCAGGATCGGGACTCTTCACTCCGAGCAGTACTTC. As protein: CASRIGTLHSEQYF.

This chain connects TRBV27 to TRBJ2-5, with D possibly matching TRBD1 (5 bases). From germline, CDR1 is MNHEY and CDR2 SMNVEV (reference sequence). The CDR3 loop spans 14 amino acids. Trimming stripped 7 bases from V and 1 base from J, with 13 bases between. CDR3 bases: TGTGCCAGCAAATCAGGGTTGGGCCAAGAGACCCAGTACTTC. Its protein is CASKSGLGQETQYF.

The rearrangement joins TRBV27 to TRBJ2-3, with D possibly TRBD2 on 5 matching bases. Trimming took 5 bases from V and 5 from J, leaving 17 bases between them. The germline gives CDR1 MNHEY, CDR2 SMNVEV (reference sequence). The CDR3 totals 15 residues. The CDR3 region has the DNA TGTGCCAGCAGTCCAGGACTGTGGCACGGAGATACGCAGTATTTT. Translation gives CASSPGLWHGDTQYF.

This sequence joins TRBV24-1 and TRBJ2-1; TRBD1 matches at 12 bases. The CDR3 extends over 15 amino acids. V lost 4 bases to trimming and J lost 15 bases; unmatched junction nucleotides: 12. The V gene's germline CDR1 is KGHDR and CDR2 SFDVKD. CDR3 DNA: TGTGCCACCAGTGACCCGCGAGCGGGACAGGGGGCGCCGTTCTTC. Translation: CATSDPRAGQGAPFF.

The rearrangement joins TRBV30 to TRBJ1-2; 7 bases map to TRBD1. The CDR3 totals 13 residues. Germline trimming cut 2 bases from V and 7 bases from J; bases unmatched to any gene: 7. Germline CDR1 is GTSNPN and CDR2 is SVGIG (reference sequence). This chain's CDR3 is CAWSTDRAGGYTF. The CDR3 nucleotides read TGTGCCTGGAGTACCGACAGGGCGGGTGGCTACACCTTC. The full variable domain, its missing parts supplied by reference TRBV30 and TRBJ1-2, is SQTIHQWPATLVQPVGSPLSLECTVEGTSNPNLYWYRQAAGRGLQLLFYSVGIGQISSEVPQNLSASRPQDRQFILSSKKLLLSDSGFYLCAWSTDRAGGYTFGSGTRLTVV.

This sequence joins TRBV5-1 and TRBJ2-7; TRBD1 might be the D (8 bases). CDR1 and CDR2 from the germline V gene are SGHRS and YFSETQ. CDR3 length equals 17 residues. V dropped 4 bases and J dropped 6 bases, with 26 bases sitting between them. This chain's CDR3 is CASSNLPGVQGGSEQYF. DNA for the CDR3: TGCGCCAGCAGCAACCTCCCGGGCGTACAGGGGGGGTCCGAGCAGTACTTC. Full variable domain (outside the CDR3, taken from reference TRBV5-1 and TRBJ2-7): KAGVTQTPRYLIKTRGQQVTLSCSPISGHRSVSWYQQTPGQGLQFLFEYFSETQRNKGNFPGRFSGRQFSNSRSEMNVSTLELGDSALYLCASSNLPGVQGGSEQYFGPGTRLTVT.

The chain joins TRBV29-1 to TRBJ2-5; 11 bases align to TRBD2. J gave up 5 bases and V 0 bases, and 8 bases lay outside the gene matches. Germline assignment: CDR1 SQVTM and CDR2 ANQGSEA. The length of the CDR3 is 16 residues. The CDR3 nucleotides are TGCAGCGTTGAAGATTCTCTAGCGGGAGGAGGGGAGACCCAGTACTTC. Its protein product is CSVEDSLAGGGETQYF.

The chain has TRBV5-5 and TRBJ2-3; TRBD2 aligns across 7 bases. CDR3 size: 17 residues. V trimming: 3 bases; J trimming: 4 bases; junction bases outside the gene matches: 14. The V gene's germline CDR1 is SGHKS and CDR2 YYEKEE (reference sequence). The chain's CDR3 is CASSSALRGGSSDTQYF. In nucleotides, the CDR3 is TGTGCCAGCAGCTCCGCGTTAAGGGGAGGGTCTTCAGATACGCAGTATTTT. Variable domain in full (rest from reference TRBV5-5 and TRBJ2-3): DAGVTQSPTHLIKTRGQQVTLRCSPISGHKSVSWYQQVLGQGPQFIFQYYEKEERGRGNFPDRFSARQFPNYSSELNVNALLLGDSALYLCASSSALRGGSSDTQYFGPGTRLTVL.

The V call is TRBV19, the J call TRBJ2-7; 8 nucleotides agree with TRBD2. The germline gives CDR1 LNHDA, CDR2 SQIVND (reference sequence). This CDR3 has 14 residues. Losses at the gene ends were 5 bases for V and 3 bases for J; bases not matched to a gene: 6. The CDR3 sequence is CASSVVAGHYEQYF. The CDR3 DNA reads TGTGCCAGTAGTGTGGTAGCGGGACACTACGAGCAGTACTTC.

J is TRBJ1-2 and V is TRBV5-1, with unresolved D. Deletions cut 3 bases from V and 4 bases from J, with 10 bases between. The CDR3 spans 13 residues. The germline V gene has CDR1 SGHRS and CDR2 YFSETQ. CDR3 loop: CASSSAPFYGYTF. Here the CDR3 DNA reads TGCGCCAGCAGCTCAGCGCCTTTCTATGGCTACACCTTC.